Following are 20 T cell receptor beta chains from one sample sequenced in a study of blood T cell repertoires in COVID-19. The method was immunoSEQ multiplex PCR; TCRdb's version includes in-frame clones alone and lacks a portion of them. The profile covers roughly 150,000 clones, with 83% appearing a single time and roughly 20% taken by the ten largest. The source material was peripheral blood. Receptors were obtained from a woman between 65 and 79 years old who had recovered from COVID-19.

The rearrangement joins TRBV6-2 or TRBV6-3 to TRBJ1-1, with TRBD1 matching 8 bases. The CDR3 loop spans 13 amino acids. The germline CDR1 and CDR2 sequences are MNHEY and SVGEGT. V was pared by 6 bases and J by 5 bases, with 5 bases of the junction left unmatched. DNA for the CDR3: TGTGCCAGCAGCGCGGACAGGGCGACTGAAGCTTTCTTT. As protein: CASSADRATEAFF.

Written as DNA, the CDR3 is TGTGCCAGCAGCCCGAGGGCGGGCTATGGCTCCTACGAGCAGTACTTC. This encodes CASSPRAGYGSYEQYF. The chain employs TRBV7-2 and TRBJ2-7, with D perhaps TRBD2 (5 bases). This CDR3 is 16 amino acids long. Trimming took 5 bases from V and 0 from J, leaving 17 bases between them. CDR1 and CDR2 from the germline V gene are SGHTA and FQGNSA. The full variable domain, completed using reference TRBV7-2 and TRBJ2-7, is GAGVSQSPSNKVTEKGKDVELRCDPISGHTALYWYRQSLGQGLEFLIYFQGNSAPDKSGLPSDRFSAERTGGSVSTLTIQRTQQEDSAVYLCASSPRAGYGSYEQYFGPGTRLTVT.

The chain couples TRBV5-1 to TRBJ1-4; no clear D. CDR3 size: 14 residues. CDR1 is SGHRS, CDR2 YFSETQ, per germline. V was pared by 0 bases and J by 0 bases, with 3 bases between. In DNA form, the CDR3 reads TGCGCCAGCAGCTTGGCGTCAACTAATGAAAAACTGTTTTTT. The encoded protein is CASSLASTNEKLFF.

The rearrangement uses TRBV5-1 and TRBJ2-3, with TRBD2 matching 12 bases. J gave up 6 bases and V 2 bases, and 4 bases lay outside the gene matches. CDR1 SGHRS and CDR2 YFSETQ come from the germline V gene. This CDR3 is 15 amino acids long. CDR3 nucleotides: TGCGCCAGCAGCTTTGGTCTAGCGGGAGGGGATACGCAGTATTTT. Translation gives CASSFGLAGGDTQYF.

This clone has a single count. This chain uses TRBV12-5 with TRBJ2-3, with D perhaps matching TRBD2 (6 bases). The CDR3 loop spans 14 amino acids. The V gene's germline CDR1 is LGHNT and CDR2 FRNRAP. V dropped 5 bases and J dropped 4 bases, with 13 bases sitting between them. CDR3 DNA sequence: TGTGCTAGTGGTATCGGGACTCACGCAGATACGCAGTATTTT. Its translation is CASGIGTHADTQYF.

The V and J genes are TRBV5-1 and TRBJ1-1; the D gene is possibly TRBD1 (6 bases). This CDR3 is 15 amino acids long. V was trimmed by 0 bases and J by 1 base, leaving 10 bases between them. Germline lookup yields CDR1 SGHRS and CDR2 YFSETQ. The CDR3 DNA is TGCGCCAGCAGCTTGGGGGGGCAGGCGAACACTGAAGCTTTCTTT. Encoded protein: CASSLGGQANTEAFF.

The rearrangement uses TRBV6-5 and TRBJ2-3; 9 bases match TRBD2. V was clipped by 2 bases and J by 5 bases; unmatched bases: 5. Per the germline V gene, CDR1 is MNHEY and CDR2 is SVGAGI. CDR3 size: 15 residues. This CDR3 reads CASSYGRGGQDTQYF. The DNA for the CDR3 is TGTGCCAGCAGTTACGGGCGGGGGGGCCAAGATACGCAGTATTTT.

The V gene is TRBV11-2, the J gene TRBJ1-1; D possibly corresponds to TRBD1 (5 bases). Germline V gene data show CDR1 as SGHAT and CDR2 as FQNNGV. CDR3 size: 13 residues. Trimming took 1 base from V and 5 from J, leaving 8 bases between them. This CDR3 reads CASSLGEGTEAFF. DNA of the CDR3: TGTGCCAGCAGCTTAGGGGAGGGGACTGAAGCTTTCTTT.

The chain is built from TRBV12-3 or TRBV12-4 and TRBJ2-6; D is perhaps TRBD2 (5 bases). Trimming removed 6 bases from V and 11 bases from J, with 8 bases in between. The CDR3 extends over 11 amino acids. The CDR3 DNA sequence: TGTGCCAGCAGCCCTAGCCACGTCCTGACTTTC. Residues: CASSPSHVLTF.

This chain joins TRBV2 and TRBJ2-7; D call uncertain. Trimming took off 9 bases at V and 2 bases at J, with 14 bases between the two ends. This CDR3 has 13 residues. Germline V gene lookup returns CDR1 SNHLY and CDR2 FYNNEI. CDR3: CASALALPYEQYF. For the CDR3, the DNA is TGTGCCAGTGCTTTGGCCCTTCCCTACGAGCAGTACTTC.

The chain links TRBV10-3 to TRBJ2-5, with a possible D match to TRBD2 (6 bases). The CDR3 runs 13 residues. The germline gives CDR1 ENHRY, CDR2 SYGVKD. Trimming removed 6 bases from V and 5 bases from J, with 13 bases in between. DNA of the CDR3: TGTGCCATCAGGGAGGGTACGCGGGAGACCCAGTACTTC. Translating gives CAIREGTRETQYF.

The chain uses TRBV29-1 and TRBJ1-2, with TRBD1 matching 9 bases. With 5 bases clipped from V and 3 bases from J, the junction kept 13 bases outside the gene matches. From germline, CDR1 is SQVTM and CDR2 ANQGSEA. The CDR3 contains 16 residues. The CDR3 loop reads CSVPTGQGFWDYGYTF. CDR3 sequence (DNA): TGCAGCGTTCCGACCGGACAGGGGTTTTGGGACTATGGCTACACCTTC.

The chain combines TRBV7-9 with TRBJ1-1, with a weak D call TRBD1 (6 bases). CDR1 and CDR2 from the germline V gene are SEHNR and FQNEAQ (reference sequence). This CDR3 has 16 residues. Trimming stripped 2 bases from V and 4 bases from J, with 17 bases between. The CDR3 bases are TGTGCCAGCAGCTTACTGGGGTCCAGGGGTGGCACTGAAGCTTTCTTT. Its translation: CASSLLGSRGGTEAFF.

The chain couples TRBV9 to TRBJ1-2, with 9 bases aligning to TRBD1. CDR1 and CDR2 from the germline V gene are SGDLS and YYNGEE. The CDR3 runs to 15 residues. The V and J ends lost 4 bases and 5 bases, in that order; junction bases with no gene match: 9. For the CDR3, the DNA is TGTGCCAGCAGCTTAAGGACAGGGGTTGGGTATGGCTACACCTTC. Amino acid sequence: CASSLRTGVGYGYTF. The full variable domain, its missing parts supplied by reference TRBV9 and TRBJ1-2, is DSGVTQTPKHLITATGQRVTLRCSPRSGDLSVYWYQQSLDQGLQFLIQYYNGEERAKGNILERFSAQQFPDLHSELNLSSLELGDSALYFCASSLRTGVGYGYTFGSGTRLTVV.

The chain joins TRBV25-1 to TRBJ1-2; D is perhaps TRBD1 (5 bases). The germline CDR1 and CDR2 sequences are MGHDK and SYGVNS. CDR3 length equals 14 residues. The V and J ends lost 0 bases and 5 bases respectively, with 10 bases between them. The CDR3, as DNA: TGTGCCAGCAGTGAATATGGGGCAGATTATGGCTACACCTTC. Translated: CASSEYGADYGYTF.

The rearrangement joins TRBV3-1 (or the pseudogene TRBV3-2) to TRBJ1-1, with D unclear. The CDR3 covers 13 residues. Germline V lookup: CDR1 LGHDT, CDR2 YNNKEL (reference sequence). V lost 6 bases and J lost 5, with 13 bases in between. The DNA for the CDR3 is TGTGCCAGCAGTGGCGACTCGGGAACTGAAGCTTTCTTT. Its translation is CASSGDSGTEAFF.

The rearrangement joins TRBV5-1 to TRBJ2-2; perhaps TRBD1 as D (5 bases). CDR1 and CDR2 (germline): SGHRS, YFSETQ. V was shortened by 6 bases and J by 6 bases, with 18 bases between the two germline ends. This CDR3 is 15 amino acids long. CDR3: CASTPLGVTAGELFF. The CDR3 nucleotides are TGCGCCAGCACCCCCTTAGGGGTAACGGCCGGGGAGCTGTTTTTT.

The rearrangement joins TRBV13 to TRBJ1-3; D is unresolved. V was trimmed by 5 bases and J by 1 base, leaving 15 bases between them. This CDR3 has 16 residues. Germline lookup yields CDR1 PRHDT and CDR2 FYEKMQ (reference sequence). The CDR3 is CASSLTRTISGNTIYF. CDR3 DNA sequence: TGTGCCAGCAGCCTGACCCGGACTATTTCTGGAAACACCATATATTTT.

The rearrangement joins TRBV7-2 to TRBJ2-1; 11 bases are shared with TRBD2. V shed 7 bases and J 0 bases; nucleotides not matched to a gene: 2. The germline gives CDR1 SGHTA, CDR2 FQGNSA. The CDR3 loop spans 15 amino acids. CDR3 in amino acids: CASKGTSGSYNEQFF. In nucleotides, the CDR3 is TGTGCCAGCAAAGGGACTAGCGGCTCCTACAATGAGCAGTTCTTC.

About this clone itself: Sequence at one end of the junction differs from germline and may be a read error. The CDR3 is CASSMGGGSHNEQFF. CDR3 DNA: TGTGCCAGTAGTATGGGCGGGGGCTCCCACAATGAGCAGTTCTTC. This chain connects TRBV19 to TRBJ2-1, with D perhaps TRBD2 (7 bases). Germline CDR1 reads LNHDA; CDR2 reads SQIVND (reference sequence). This CDR3 spans 15 amino acids.